A selection of T cell receptor beta chains follows, all from one sample in a study of T cell responses to AZD1222 COVID-19 vaccine. Produced via immunoSEQ multiplex PCR; TCRdb's table is partial and in-frame only. Counted here are about 110,000 clones, around 90% occurring once; the ten biggest clones make up roughly 5%. Sequenced material: peripheral blood, taken on day 0 of AZD1222 vaccination. These receptors all stem from an adult in good health. Each CDR3 is given with its conserved first and last residue. The D gene is left open where the match is weak. Expanded clones are given a class, and other clones once, few, many or no size at all.

clone_size: .; cdr3_length: 13; v_call: TRBV28; d_call: TRBD1; j_call: TRBJ2-7; cdr3_nt: TGTGCCAGCTTGGACAGGGTAGGTTACGAGCAGTACTTC; cdr3_aa: CASLDRVGYEQYF
clone_size: .; cdr3_length: 15; v_call: TRBV5-4; d_call: TRBD1; j_call: TRBJ1-2; cdr3_nt: TGTGCCAGCAGCTTGGCCAGGGGGGTCTTCTATGGCTACACCTTC; cdr3_aa: CASSLARGVFYGYTF
clone_size: few; cdr3_length: 13; v_call: TRBV6-5; d_call: TRBD1; j_call: TRBJ2-3; cdr3_nt: TGTGCCAGCACTAAACAGGGGTGGGATACGCAGTATTTT; cdr3_aa: CASTKQGWDTQYF
clone_size: few; cdr3_length: 12; v_call: TRBV11-2; d_call: .; j_call: TRBJ1-2; cdr3_nt: TGTGCCAGCAGCAGACAGGCCTATGGCTACACCTTC; cdr3_aa: CASSRQAYGYTF
clone_size: .; cdr3_length: 17; v_call: TRBV7-2; d_call: TRBD1; j_call: TRBJ2-5; cdr3_nt: TGTGCCAGCAGCTTTGGGACAGGGGTAATAGGAACTAAGACCCAGTACTTC; cdr3_aa: CASSFGTGVIGTKTQYF
clone_size: few; cdr3_length: 14; v_call: TRBV7-8; d_call: .; j_call: TRBJ2-3; cdr3_nt: TGTGCCAGCATCCAGAACAGCAACACAGATACGCAGTATTTT; cdr3_aa: CASIQNSNTDTQYF
clone_size: .; cdr3_length: 17; v_call: TRBV18; d_call: .; j_call: TRBJ2-6; cdr3_nt: TGTGCCAGCTCACCATTAGGGCCGAGCTCTGGGGCCAACGTCCTGACTTTC; cdr3_aa: CASSPLGPSSGANVLTF
clone_size: .; cdr3_length: 17; v_call: TRBV5-1; d_call: TRBD1; j_call: TRBJ2-5; cdr3_nt: TGCGCCAGCAGCAGCCGCGCCGGGACAGGGACCCAAGAGACCCAGTACTTC; cdr3_aa: CASSSRAGTGTQETQYF
clone_size: .; cdr3_length: 15; v_call: TRBV6-2/TRBV6-3; d_call: TRBD2; j_call: TRBJ2-2; cdr3_nt: TGTGCCAGCAGTTACTCGACTAGCGGGGCCGGGGAGCTGTTTTTT; cdr3_aa: CASSYSTSGAGELFF
clone_size: .; cdr3_length: 15; v_call: TRBV5-8; d_call: TRBD1; j_call: TRBJ2-2; cdr3_nt: TGTGCCAGCAGCCTAGGACAGGGTTTCACCGGGGAGCTGTTTTTT; cdr3_aa: CASSLGQGFTGELFF
clone_size: .; cdr3_length: 14; v_call: TRBV2; d_call: .; j_call: TRBJ2-5; cdr3_nt: TGTGCCAGCCTCTACACAACCCCCCAAGAGACCCAGTACTTC; cdr3_aa: CASLYTTPQETQYF
clone_size: once; cdr3_length: 13; v_call: TRBV2; d_call: TRBD2; j_call: TRBJ2-1; cdr3_nt: TGTGCCAGCAGTGAAATGGGGGGGAATGAGCAGTTCTTC; cdr3_aa: CASSEMGGNEQFF
clone_size: .; cdr3_length: 14; v_call: TRBV30; d_call: .; j_call: TRBJ1-1; cdr3_nt: TGTGCCTGGAGTCTCACGGGGGGGGACACTGAAGCTTTCTTT; cdr3_aa: CAWSLTGGDTEAFF
clone_size: few; cdr3_length: 16; v_call: TRBV24-1; d_call: .; j_call: TRBJ1-3; cdr3_nt: TGTGCCACCCTACGACAGGCTCACTCCTCTGGAAACACCATATATTTT; cdr3_aa: CATLRQAHSSGNTIYF
clone_size: few; cdr3_length: 14; v_call: TRBV25-1; d_call: TRBD1; j_call: TRBJ1-4; cdr3_nt: TGTGCCAGCAGGGCGGGGACAGTAAATGAAAAACTGTTTTTT; cdr3_aa: CASRAGTVNEKLFF
clone_size: .; cdr3_length: 15; v_call: TRBV27; d_call: .; j_call: TRBJ1-1; cdr3_nt: TGTGCCAGCAGTCAAAAGGGTGGCAAGAACACTGAAGCTTTCTTT; cdr3_aa: CASSQKGGKNTEAFF
clone_size: .; cdr3_length: 20; v_call: TRBV12-5; d_call: .; j_call: TRBJ1-6; cdr3_nt: TGTGCTAGTGGTTTGGTACCCCAGATGACGGGCAGGGGAGATAATTCACCCCTCCACTTT; cdr3_aa: CASGLVPQMTGRGDNSPLHF
clone_size: .; cdr3_length: 16; v_call: TRBV19; d_call: .; j_call: TRBJ1-1; cdr3_nt: TGTGCCAGTACAACTAACCCTGCTGGGTTGAACACTGAAGCTTTCTTT; cdr3_aa: CASTTNPAGLNTEAFF
clone_size: few; cdr3_length: 16; v_call: TRBV15; d_call: TRBD2; j_call: TRBJ2-1; cdr3_nt: TGTGCCACCAGCAGAGAGAGACTAGCGGGAGGCAATGAGCAGTTCTTC; cdr3_aa: CATSRERLAGGNEQFF
clone_size: .; cdr3_length: 16; v_call: TRBV28; d_call: .; j_call: TRBJ2-7; cdr3_nt: TGTGCCAGCAGTTCACCGGTGGGACGGAGACTCTACGAGCAGTACTTC; cdr3_aa: CASSSPVGRRLYEQYF
clone_size: .; cdr3_length: 16; v_call: TRBV14; d_call: TRBD1; j_call: TRBJ1-1; cdr3_nt: TGTGCCAGCAGCCAAATATCCAAAAGGACAGGGAAGGAAGCTTTCTTT; cdr3_aa: CASSQISKRTGKEAFF
clone_size: few; cdr3_length: 15; v_call: TRBV9; d_call: .; j_call: TRBJ1-4; cdr3_nt: TGTGCCAGCAGCGTAGATACAGGCACTAATGAAAAACTGTTTTTT; cdr3_aa: CASSVDTGTNEKLFF
clone_size: .; cdr3_length: 15; v_call: TRBV7-9; d_call: .; j_call: TRBJ1-6; cdr3_nt: TGTGCCAGCAGCTTACAGAGTGTCGATAATTCACCCCTCCACTTT; cdr3_aa: CASSLQSVDNSPLHF
clone_size: .; cdr3_length: 16; v_call: TRBV19; d_call: .; j_call: TRBJ1-1; cdr3_nt: TGTGCCAGTAGTATGGGGGGTCCGATGGGTAGCACTGAAGCTTTCTTT; cdr3_aa: CASSMGGPMGSTEAFF
clone_size: .; cdr3_length: 15; v_call: TRBV7-9; d_call: TRBD1; j_call: TRBJ1-6; cdr3_nt: TGTGCCAGCAGCTTGACAGGGCAGTTAGAATCACCCCTCCACTTT; cdr3_aa: CASSLTGQLESPLHF
clone_size: .; cdr3_length: 17; v_call: TRBV7-9; d_call: TRBD2; j_call: TRBJ2-1; cdr3_nt: TGTGCCAGCAGCTTACTAGGCCTAGCGGGGGCCCCAACGAAGCAGTTCTTC; cdr3_aa: CASSLLGLAGAPTKQFF
clone_size: .; cdr3_length: 13; v_call: TRBV18; d_call: .; j_call: TRBJ1-4; cdr3_nt: TGTGCCAGCTCTCCGGCGGGGGATGAAAAACTGTTTTTT; cdr3_aa: CASSPAGDEKLFF
clone_size: .; cdr3_length: 16; v_call: TRBV28; d_call: TRBD1; j_call: TRBJ2-1; cdr3_nt: TGTGCCAGCAGTTCCCCCGCGGACAGGGGGTACAATGAGCAGTTCTTC; cdr3_aa: CASSSPADRGYNEQFF
clone_size: .; cdr3_length: 14; v_call: TRBV5-6; d_call: .; j_call: TRBJ1-4; cdr3_nt: TGTGCCAGCAGCTTGGAACGGACTAATGAAAAACTGTTTTTT; cdr3_aa: CASSLERTNEKLFF
clone_size: .; cdr3_length: 17; v_call: TRBV27; d_call: .; j_call: TRBJ2-1; cdr3_nt: TGTGCCAGCAGTTTTGGCCTCTTAGGGTATTCCTACAATGAGCAGTTCTTC; cdr3_aa: CASSFGLLGYSYNEQFF
clone_size: .; cdr3_length: 17; v_call: TRBV6-2/TRBV6-3; d_call: TRBD1; j_call: TRBJ1-2; cdr3_nt: TGTGCCAGCAGTCGGCCGAGGGACAGGGGGCGCATGTATGGCTACACCTTC; cdr3_aa: CASSRPRDRGRMYGYTF
clone_size: once; cdr3_length: 13; v_call: TRBV5-6; d_call: TRBD1; j_call: TRBJ1-4; cdr3_nt: TGTGCCAGCAGCTTGGACAGGGGGCAGAAACTGTTTTTT; cdr3_aa: CASSLDRGQKLFF
clone_size: .; cdr3_length: 13; v_call: TRBV7-9; d_call: .; j_call: TRBJ1-2; cdr3_nt: TGTGCCAGCAGCATCCAGACGGAGTATGGCTACACCTTC; cdr3_aa: CASSIQTEYGYTF
clone_size: .; cdr3_length: 15; v_call: TRBV24-1; d_call: .; j_call: TRBJ2-6; cdr3_nt: TGTGCCACCAGTGATCCGGGACAGCGGGACAACGTCCTGACTTTC; cdr3_aa: CATSDPGQRDNVLTF
clone_size: .; cdr3_length: 17; v_call: TRBV19; d_call: TRBD2; j_call: TRBJ2-7; cdr3_nt: TGTGCCAGTAGTATGGGGGACGGGACTAGCGGTTCCTACGAGCAGTACTTC; cdr3_aa: CASSMGDGTSGSYEQYF
clone_size: .; cdr3_length: 17; v_call: TRBV4-2; d_call: TRBD2; j_call: TRBJ2-5; cdr3_nt: TGTGCCAGCAGCCAAGATGGTAGCGGGGGCGGGGAAGAGACCCAGTACTTC; cdr3_aa: CASSQDGSGGGEETQYF
clone_size: .; cdr3_length: 12; v_call: TRBV2; d_call: TRBD1; j_call: TRBJ1-4; cdr3_nt: TGTGCCAGCAGCGGGACAGGGGCTAAACTGTTTTTT; cdr3_aa: CASSGTGAKLFF
clone_size: .; cdr3_length: 17; v_call: TRBV7-9; d_call: TRBD1; j_call: TRBJ1-2; cdr3_nt: TGTGCCAGCAGCTTAGAACGGGCGGCAGGGGGGAGAAATGGCTACACCTTC; cdr3_aa: CASSLERAAGGRNGYTF
clone_size: .; cdr3_length: 16; v_call: TRBV10-3; d_call: .; j_call: TRBJ2-3; cdr3_nt: TGTGCCATCAGTGAGTCGAAGGGGCCGGATGCAGATACGCAGTATTTT; cdr3_aa: CAISESKGPDADTQYF
clone_size: .; cdr3_length: 13; v_call: TRBV4-1; d_call: .; j_call: TRBJ2-2; cdr3_nt: TGCGCCAGCAGCCAATTCGGTCTCCGGGAGCTGTTTTTT; cdr3_aa: CASSQFGLRELFF
clone_size: once; cdr3_length: 16; v_call: TRBV30; d_call: .; j_call: TRBJ2-7; cdr3_nt: TGTGCCTGGAGTCCCATCTCGGGGGGCCTTCTCTACGAGCAGTACTTC; cdr3_aa: CAWSPISGGLLYEQYF
clone_size: .; cdr3_length: 16; v_call: TRBV2; d_call: TRBD2; j_call: TRBJ2-1; cdr3_nt: TGTGCCAGCAGTGAGAGACTAGCGGGGGAAAACAATGAGCAGTTCTTC; cdr3_aa: CASSERLAGENNEQFF
clone_size: .; cdr3_length: 13; v_call: TRBV7-9; d_call: .; j_call: TRBJ2-3; cdr3_nt: TGTGCCAGCAGCTTAATGTCGGGGGATCAGCAGTATTTT; cdr3_aa: CASSLMSGDQQYF
clone_size: .; cdr3_length: 16; v_call: TRBV19; d_call: TRBD1; j_call: TRBJ1-1; cdr3_nt: TGTGCCAGTATTACAAGACAGGGGGCTCGGAACACTGAAGCTTTCTTT; cdr3_aa: CASITRQGARNTEAFF
clone_size: .; cdr3_length: 16; v_call: TRBV28; d_call: .; j_call: TRBJ2-1; cdr3_nt: TGTGCCAGCAGCTCTCCGGGGAGAGTGAGTCGGAATGAGCAGTTCTTC; cdr3_aa: CASSSPGRVSRNEQFF
clone_size: .; cdr3_length: 16; v_call: TRBV24-1; d_call: TRBD1; j_call: TRBJ2-5; cdr3_nt: TGTGCCACCAGTGATACTCGGGCAGGGGGTAAAGAGACCCAGTACTTC; cdr3_aa: CATSDTRAGGKETQYF
clone_size: .; cdr3_length: 16; v_call: TRBV28; d_call: .; j_call: TRBJ1-1; cdr3_nt: TGTGCCAGCCCGCCCTTTATAGGCAGAAACAACACTGAAGCTTTCTTT; cdr3_aa: CASPPFIGRNNTEAFF
clone_size: few; cdr3_length: 14; v_call: TRBV29-1; d_call: .; j_call: TRBJ2-1; cdr3_nt: TGCAGCTCCCAGTATGGGGGGCCCCTAAATGAGCAGTTCTTC; cdr3_aa: CSSQYGGPLNEQFF
clone_size: .; cdr3_length: 15; v_call: TRBV6-4; d_call: TRBD1; j_call: TRBJ1-2; cdr3_nt: TGTGCCAGCAGTGAACTAACGGGCAGGGGGCGCGGCTACACCTTC; cdr3_aa: CASSELTGRGRGYTF
clone_size: .; cdr3_length: 15; v_call: TRBV7-6; d_call: .; j_call: TRBJ1-4; cdr3_nt: TGTGCCAGCAGCTTAGTGTTCAGGCCTAATGAAAAACTGTTTTTT; cdr3_aa: CASSLVFRPNEKLFF
clone_size: .; cdr3_length: 15; v_call: TRBV18; d_call: TRBD1; j_call: TRBJ2-7; cdr3_nt: TGTGCCAGCTCTCAGGAGACAGGGATCTCCTACGAGCAGTACTTC; cdr3_aa: CASSQETGISYEQYF
clone_size: .; cdr3_length: 15; v_call: TRBV19; d_call: TRBD2; j_call: TRBJ2-5; cdr3_nt: TGTGCCAGTAGTATAGCCGGGACTAACCAAGAGACCCAGTACTTC; cdr3_aa: CASSIAGTNQETQYF
clone_size: .; cdr3_length: 14; v_call: TRBV3-1/TRBV3-2; d_call: .; j_call: TRBJ2-1; cdr3_nt: TGTGCCAGCAGCCAAGAAAGTTCGCGACGGAGCAAGTTCTTC; cdr3_aa: CASSQESSRRSKFF
clone_size: .; cdr3_length: 15; v_call: TRBV9; d_call: .; j_call: TRBJ1-4; cdr3_nt: TGTGCCAGCAGCCCCCCACAGGGAGGGAGAGAAAAACTGTTTTTT; cdr3_aa: CASSPPQGGREKLFF
clone_size: .; cdr3_length: 14; v_call: TRBV28; d_call: .; j_call: TRBJ1-2; cdr3_nt: TGTGCCAGCCTTGTACTTCAGGGCACCTATGGCTACACCTTC; cdr3_aa: CASLVLQGTYGYTF
clone_size: .; cdr3_length: 13; v_call: TRBV11-3; d_call: .; j_call: TRBJ2-2; cdr3_nt: TGTGCCAGCAGCTTAGGCGGGTCCGGGGAGCTGTTTTTT; cdr3_aa: CASSLGGSGELFF
clone_size: .; cdr3_length: 16; v_call: TRBV19; d_call: .; j_call: TRBJ1-2; cdr3_nt: TGTGCCAGTAGTATCCGGGAAAGCGGGGGTTTTCATGGCTACACCTTC; cdr3_aa: CASSIRESGGFHGYTF
clone_size: .; cdr3_length: 15; v_call: TRBV19; d_call: .; j_call: TRBJ1-1; cdr3_nt: TGTGCCAGTAGTATAGCTGGGGAACAAAACACTGAAGCTTTCTTT; cdr3_aa: CASSIAGEQNTEAFF
clone_size: .; cdr3_length: 14; v_call: TRBV6-5; d_call: .; j_call: TRBJ2-2; cdr3_nt: TGTGCCAGCAGTTACCTGCACAAAGGGGGGGAGCTGTTTTTT; cdr3_aa: CASSYLHKGGELFF